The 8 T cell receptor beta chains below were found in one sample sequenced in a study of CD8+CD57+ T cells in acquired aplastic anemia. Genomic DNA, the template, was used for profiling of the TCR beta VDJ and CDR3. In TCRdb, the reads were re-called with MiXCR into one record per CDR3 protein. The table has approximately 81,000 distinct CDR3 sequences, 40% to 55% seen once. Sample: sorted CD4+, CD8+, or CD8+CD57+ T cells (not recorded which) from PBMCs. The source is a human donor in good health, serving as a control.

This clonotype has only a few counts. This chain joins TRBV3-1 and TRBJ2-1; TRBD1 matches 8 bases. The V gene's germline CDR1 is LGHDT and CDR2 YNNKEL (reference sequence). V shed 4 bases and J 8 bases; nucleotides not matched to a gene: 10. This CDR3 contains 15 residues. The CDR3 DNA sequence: TGTGCCAGCAGCCCACGGACAGGGAATAGCGATGAGCAGTTCTTC. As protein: CASSPRTGNSDEQFF.

CDR3 DNA sequence: TGTGCCAGCAAAGAGACAAACACAGATACGCAGTACTTC. Residues: CASKETNTDTQYF. This chain links TRBV19 with TRBJ2-4, with D hard to call. The CDR3 extends over 13 amino acids. V dropped 9 bases and J dropped 13 bases, with 22 bases sitting between them. The germline CDR1 and CDR2 sequences are LNHDA and SQIVND (reference sequence).

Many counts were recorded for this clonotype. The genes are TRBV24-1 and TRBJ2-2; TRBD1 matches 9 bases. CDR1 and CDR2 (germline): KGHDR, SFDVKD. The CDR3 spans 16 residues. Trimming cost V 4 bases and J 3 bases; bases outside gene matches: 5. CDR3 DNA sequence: TGTGCCACCAGTGACCACCGGGACAGGGACACCGGGGAGCTGTTTTTT. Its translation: CATSDHRDRDTGELFF.

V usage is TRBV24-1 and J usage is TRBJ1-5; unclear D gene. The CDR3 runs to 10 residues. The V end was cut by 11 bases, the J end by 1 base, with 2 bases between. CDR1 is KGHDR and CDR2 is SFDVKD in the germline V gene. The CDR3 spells CARSNQPQHF. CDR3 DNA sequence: TGTGCCAGAAGCAATCAGCCCCAGCATTTT.

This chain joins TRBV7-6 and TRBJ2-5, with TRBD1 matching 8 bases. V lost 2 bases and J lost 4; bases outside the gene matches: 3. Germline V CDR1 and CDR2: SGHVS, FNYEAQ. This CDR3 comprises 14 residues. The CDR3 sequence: CASSLPGGGETQYF. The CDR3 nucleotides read TGTGCCAGCAGCTTACCAGGGGGCGGAGAGACCCAGTACTTC.

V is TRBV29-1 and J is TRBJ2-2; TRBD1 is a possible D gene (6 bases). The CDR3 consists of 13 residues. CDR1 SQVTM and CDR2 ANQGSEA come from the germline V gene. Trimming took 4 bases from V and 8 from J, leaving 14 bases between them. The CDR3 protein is CSVAISGAGELFF. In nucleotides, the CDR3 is TGCAGCGTTGCTATCTCAGGGGCTGGGGAGCTGTTTTTT.

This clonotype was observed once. The CDR3 loop reads CASSLRASGGAGTDTQYF. The CDR3 DNA follows: TGCGCCAGCAGCTTGCGGGCTAGCGGGGGGGCCGGCACAGATACGCAGTATTTT. V is TRBV5-1 and J is TRBJ2-3, with 12 bases fitting TRBD2. CDR1 is SGHRS and CDR2 is YFSETQ in the germline V gene. With 1 base clipped from V and 1 base from J, the junction kept 7 bases outside the gene matches. This CDR3 is 18 amino acids long. Supplemented by reference TRBV5-1 and TRBJ2-3, the full variable domain reads KAGVTQTPRYLIKTRGQQVTLSCSPISGHRSVSWYQQTPGQGLQFLFEYFSETQRNKGNFPGRFSGRQFSNSRSEMNVSTLELGDSALYLCASSLRASGGAGTDTQYFGPGTRLTVL.

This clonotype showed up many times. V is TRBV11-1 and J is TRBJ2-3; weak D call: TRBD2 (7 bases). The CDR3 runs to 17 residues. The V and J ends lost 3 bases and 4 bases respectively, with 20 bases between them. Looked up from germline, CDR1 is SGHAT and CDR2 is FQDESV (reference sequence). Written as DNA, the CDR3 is TGTGCCAGCAGCTTTCTTATGGGGGGCGGGGGAGCAGATACGCAGTATTTT. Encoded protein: CASSFLMGGGGADTQYF.